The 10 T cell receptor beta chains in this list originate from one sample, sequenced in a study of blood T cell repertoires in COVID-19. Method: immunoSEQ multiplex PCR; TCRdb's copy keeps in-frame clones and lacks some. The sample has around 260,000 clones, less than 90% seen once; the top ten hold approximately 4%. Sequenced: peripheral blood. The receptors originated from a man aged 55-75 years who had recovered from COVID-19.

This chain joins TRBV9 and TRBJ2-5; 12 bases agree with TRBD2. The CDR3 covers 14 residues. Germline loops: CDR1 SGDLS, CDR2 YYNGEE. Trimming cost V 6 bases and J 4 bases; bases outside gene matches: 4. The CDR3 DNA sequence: TGTGCCAGCACGGCTAGCGGGGGGGCAGAGACCCAGTACTTC. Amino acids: CASTASGGAETQYF.

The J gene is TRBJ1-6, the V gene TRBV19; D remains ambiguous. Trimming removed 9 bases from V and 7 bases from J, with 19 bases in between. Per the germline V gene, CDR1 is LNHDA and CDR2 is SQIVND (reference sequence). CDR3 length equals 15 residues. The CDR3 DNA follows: TGTGCCAGACCTGTGAGGCGGGGTCCAAATTCACCCCTCCACTTT. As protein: CARPVRRGPNSPLHF.

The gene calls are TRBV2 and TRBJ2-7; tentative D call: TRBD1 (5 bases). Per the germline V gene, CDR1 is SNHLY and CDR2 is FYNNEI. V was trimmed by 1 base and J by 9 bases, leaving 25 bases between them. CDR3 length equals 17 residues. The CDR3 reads CASSEDVARRQPRRQYF. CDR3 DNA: TGTGCCAGCAGTGAAGATGTCGCACGAAGACAGCCGCGCCGGCAGTACTTC.

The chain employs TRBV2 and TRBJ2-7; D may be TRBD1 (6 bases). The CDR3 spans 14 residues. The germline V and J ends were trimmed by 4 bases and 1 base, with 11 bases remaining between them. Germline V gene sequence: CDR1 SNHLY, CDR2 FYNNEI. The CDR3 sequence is CASSVETGSYEQYF. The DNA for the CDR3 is TGTGCCAGCAGTGTGGAGACAGGATCCTACGAGCAGTACTTC.

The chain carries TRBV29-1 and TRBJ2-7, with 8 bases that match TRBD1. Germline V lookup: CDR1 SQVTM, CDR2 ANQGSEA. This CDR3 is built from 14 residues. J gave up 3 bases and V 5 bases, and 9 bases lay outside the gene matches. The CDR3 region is CSVSRDRKGYEQYF. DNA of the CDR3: TGCAGCGTTTCCCGGGACAGGAAAGGCTACGAGCAGTACTTC.

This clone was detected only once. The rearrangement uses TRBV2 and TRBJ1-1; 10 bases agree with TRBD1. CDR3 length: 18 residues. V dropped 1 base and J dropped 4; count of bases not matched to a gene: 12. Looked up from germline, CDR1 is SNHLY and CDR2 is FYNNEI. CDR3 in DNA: TGTGCCAGCAGTGAAGGTTGGGGACAGGGGCCCTCCGGCACTGAAGCTTTCTTT. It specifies CASSEGWGQGPSGTEAFF.

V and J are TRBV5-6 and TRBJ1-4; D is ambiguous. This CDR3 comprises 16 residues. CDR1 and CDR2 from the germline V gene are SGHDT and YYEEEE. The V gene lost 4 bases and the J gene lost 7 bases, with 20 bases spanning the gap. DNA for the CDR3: TGTGCCAGCAGCCCAGACATAGGCCAACGGGGTGAAAAACTGTTTTTT. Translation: CASSPDIGQRGEKLFF.

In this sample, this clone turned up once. This CDR3 reads CASSVERGGPLDEQFF. For the CDR3, the DNA is TGTGCCAGCAGTGTGGAGCGGGGGGGCCCCCTCGATGAGCAGTTCTTC. The rearrangement joins TRBV2 to TRBJ2-1; TRBD2 agrees at 10 bases. V trimming: 4 bases; J trimming: 8 bases; junction bases outside the gene matches: 11. CDR3 length: 16 amino acids. CDR1 is SNHLY, CDR2 FYNNEI, per germline.

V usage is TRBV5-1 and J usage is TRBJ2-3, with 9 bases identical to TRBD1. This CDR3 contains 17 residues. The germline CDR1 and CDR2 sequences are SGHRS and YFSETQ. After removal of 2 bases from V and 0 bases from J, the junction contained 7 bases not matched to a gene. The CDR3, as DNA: TGCGCCAGCAGCTTAGTGACAGGGGGGCCAAGCACAGATACGCAGTATTTT. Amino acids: CASSLVTGGPSTDTQYF.

CDR3 DNA sequence: TGTGCCAGCAGCTCACAGGGGGCCTTGGACGAGCAGTACTTC. Protein: CASSSQGALDEQYF. The chain joins TRBV7-9 to TRBJ2-7; 9 bases are shared with TRBD1. Germline V gene lookup returns CDR1 SEHNR and CDR2 FQNEAQ (reference sequence). Trimming took 4 bases from V and 5 from J; bases not matched to a gene: 6. This CDR3 contains 14 residues.